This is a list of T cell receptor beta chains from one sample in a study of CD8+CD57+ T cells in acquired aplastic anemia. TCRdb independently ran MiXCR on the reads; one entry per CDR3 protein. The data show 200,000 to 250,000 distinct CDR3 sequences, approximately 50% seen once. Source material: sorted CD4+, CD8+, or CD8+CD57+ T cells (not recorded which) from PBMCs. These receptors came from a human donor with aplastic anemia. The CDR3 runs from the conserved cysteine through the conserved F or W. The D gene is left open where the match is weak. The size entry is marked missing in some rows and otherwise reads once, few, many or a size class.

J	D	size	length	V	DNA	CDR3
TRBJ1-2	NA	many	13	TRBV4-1	TGCGCCAGCAGCCAATTTATCAGTTCAGGCTACACCTTC	CASSQFISSGYTF
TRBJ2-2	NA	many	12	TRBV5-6	TGTGCCAGCAGCTTGGTGGGGGGGGAGCTGTTTTTT	CASSLVGGELFF
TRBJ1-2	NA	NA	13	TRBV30	TGTGCCTGGAGCCCTTATGACGGCTATGGCTACACCTTC	CAWSPYDGYGYTF
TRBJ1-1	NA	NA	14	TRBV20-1	TGCAGTGCTAAGTCGGAGGAAGGGGACGCTGAGGCTTTCTTT	CSAKSEEGDAEAFF
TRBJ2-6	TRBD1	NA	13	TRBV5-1	TGCGCCAGCAGCCTTAGACAGGGGGCTACTGAAGCTTTC	CASSLRQGATEAF
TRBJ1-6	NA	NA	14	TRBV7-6	TGTGCCAGCACCCTCCTGGCAGGGAATTCACCCCTCCACTTT	CASTLLAGNSPLHF
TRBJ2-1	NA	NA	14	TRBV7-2	TGTGCCAGCAGCTCTGGGGGGGGGGCATATGAGCAGTTCTTC	CASSSGGGAYEQFF
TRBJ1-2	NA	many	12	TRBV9	TGTGCCAGCAGCACGCGGACAGATGGCTACACCTTC	CASSTRTDGYTF
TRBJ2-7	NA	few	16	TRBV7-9	TGTGCCAGCAGCTTAGAGGGGCAGGGGAGCTCCTACGAGCAGTACTTC	CASSLEGQGSSYEQYF
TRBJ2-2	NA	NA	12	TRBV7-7	TGTGCCAGCTATGGGGGGACCGGGGAGCTGTTTTTT	CASYGGTGELFF
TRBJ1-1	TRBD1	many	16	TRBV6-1	TGTGCCAGCAGTGAAGTATCCGGGACAGGGTCTCGCGAAGCTTTCTTT	CASSEVSGTGSREAFF